A single sample gave rise to the 19 T cell receptor beta chains below, sequenced in a study of T cell changes during pregnancy in multiple sclerosis. Sequencing used immunoSEQ multiplex PCR; TCRdb keeps in-frame clones, though not all of them. The sample lists tens of thousands of clones; over 80% were seen once. The sample was peripheral blood, taken in the second trimester of pregnancy. Every receptor here comes from a female donor in good health, enrolled as a control in a pregnancy study.

The genes are TRBV7-9 and TRBJ2-5, with D maybe TRBD1 (5 bases). The CDR3 covers 14 residues. The V end lost 5 bases, the J end lost 2 bases, and 12 bases lay between the germline ends. Germline V gene lookup returns CDR1 SEHNR and CDR2 FQNEAQ (reference sequence). In nucleotides, the CDR3 is TGTGCCAGCAGCCCCCGGACATATCAAGAGACCCAGTACTTC. Protein: CASSPRTYQETQYF.

This chain links TRBV4-2 with TRBJ2-1; TRBD2 matches at 11 bases. Germline V gene data show CDR1 as LGHNA and CDR2 as YNFKEQ. With V trimmed by 4 bases and J by 8 bases, 16 bases remained unmatched. The CDR3 extends over 18 amino acids. The CDR3: CASSPRLAGPIRRDEQFF. The DNA of the CDR3 is TGTGCCAGCAGCCCAAGACTAGCGGGACCTATAAGGCGGGATGAGCAGTTCTTC.

The chain employs TRBV7-9 and TRBJ2-4, with 7 bases identical to TRBD1. CDR3 size: 15 residues. Unmatched junction bases numbered 3, after V lost 4 bases and J lost 0 bases. Germline V gives CDR1 SEHNR, CDR2 FQNEAQ (reference sequence). CDR3 coding DNA: TGTGCCAGCAGCTCCAGGGGGACAGCCAAAAACATTCAGTACTTC. Translated: CASSSRGTAKNIQYF.

The chain joins TRBV11-2 to TRBJ2-7; a weak D match, TRBD1 (5 bases). This CDR3 has 14 residues. The V gene lost 7 bases and the J gene lost 5 bases, with 18 bases spanning the gap. The germline CDR1 and CDR2 sequences are SGHAT and FQNNGV. The CDR3 nucleotides read TGTGCCAGCACCCCAACCAGGGTTGTGAACGAGCAGTACTTC. It specifies CASTPTRVVNEQYF.

V and J are TRBV10-1 and TRBJ2-5; D gene unclear. There are 14 residues in the CDR3. Trimming stripped 0 bases from V and 5 bases from J, with 10 bases between. Germline CDR1 reads WNHNN; CDR2 reads SYGVQD (reference sequence). The CDR3 region has the DNA TGCGCCAGCAGTGAGTCGACTGCGGCTGAGACCCAGTACTTC. Translated: CASSESTAAETQYF.

V gene TRBV21-1 combines with J gene TRBJ1-1. TRBV21-1 is marked as a pseudogene. The CDR3 length is 16 residues. The CDR3 is CARCSAGPFVNTEAFF. CDR3 bases: TGTGCCAGGTGCTCAGCGGGCCCTTTTGTGAACACTGAAGCTTTCTTT.

The rearrangement joins TRBV5-5 to TRBJ1-4; 9 bases match TRBD1. Per germline, CDR1 SGHKS and CDR2 YYEKEE (reference sequence). The CDR3 runs 20 residues. V lost 4 bases to trimming and J lost 2 bases; unmatched junction nucleotides: 18. Here the CDR3 DNA reads TGTGCCAGCAGCCACGACTCCAAGGGGACAGGGAAACGCACTAATGAAAAACTGTTTTTT. Protein product: CASSHDSKGTGKRTNEKLFF.

The chain joins TRBV11-3 to TRBJ2-3; TRBD2 aligns across 13 bases. The junction had 3 bases not matched to a gene; V was cut back by 4 bases and J by 5 bases. Germline values: CDR1 SGHNT, CDR2 YENEEA. The CDR3 loop spans 15 amino acids. The CDR3 loop is CASSSLAGGRDTQYF. The CDR3 DNA is TGTGCCAGCAGCTCACTAGCGGGAGGGAGAGATACGCAGTATTTT.

The chain has TRBV28 and TRBJ1-2; D ambiguous. The germline V gene has CDR1 MDHEN and CDR2 SYDVKM. V was pared by 3 bases and J by 0 bases, with 11 bases between. The CDR3 has 15 residues. DNA for the CDR3: TGTGCCAGCAGTTTGGGCAGCGGGCCTAACTATGGCTACACCTTC. This encodes CASSLGSGPNYGYTF.

The rearrangement links TRBV5-4 to TRBJ2-7, with 11 bases identical to TRBD1. This CDR3 has 15 amino acids. The germline gives CDR1 SGHNT, CDR2 YYREEE (reference sequence). The V and J ends lost 9 bases and 6 bases, in that order; junction bases with no gene match: 14. In nucleotides, the CDR3 is TGTGCCACCCGGGGGACAGGGGGGGATACAAGCGAGCAGTACTTC. This sequence encodes CATRGTGGDTSEQYF.

The chain joins TRBV5-4 to TRBJ2-5, with 10 bases lining up with TRBD2. Germline V gives CDR1 SGHNT, CDR2 YYREEE (reference sequence). The CDR3 spans 16 residues. V gave up 4 bases and J gave up 5 bases; unmatched junction bases: 11. The CDR3, as DNA: TGTGCCAGCAGCCTGGGACTAGCGCGGGGGGTTGAGACCCAGTACTTC. As protein: CASSLGLARGVETQYF.

The CDR3 loop reads CASSLASFFAGVGTGELFF. CDR3 bases: TGCGCCAGCAGCTTGGCTTCTTTTTTCGCGGGGGTCGGGACCGGGGAGCTGTTTTTT. J is TRBJ2-2 and V is TRBV5-1; 7 nucleotides agree with TRBD2. This CDR3 region has 19 residues. The junction had 16 bases not matched to a gene; V was cut back by 0 bases and J by 5 bases. Germline V gives CDR1 SGHRS, CDR2 YFSETQ. Together with reference TRBV5-1 and TRBJ2-2, the CDR3 gives the full variable domain: KAGVTQTPRYLIKTRGQQVTLSCSPISGHRSVSWYQQTPGQGLQFLFEYFSETQRNKGNFPGRFSGRQFSNSRSEMNVSTLELGDSALYLCASSLASFFAGVGTGELFFGEGSRLTVL.

The chain links TRBV30 to TRBJ2-2; D might be TRBD1 (5 bases). From germline, CDR1 is GTSNPN and CDR2 SVGIG (reference sequence). V lost 1 base and J 4 bases, leaving 10 bases between the germline ends. This CDR3 region has 14 residues. The CDR3 here is CAWSEDIRTGELFF. In DNA form, the CDR3 reads TGTGCCTGGAGTGAGGACATTCGCACCGGGGAGCTGTTTTTT.

This chain uses TRBV10-3 with TRBJ2-1; no clear D. CDR3 length equals 12 residues. V shed 4 bases and J shed 8 bases, with 9 bases lying between them. CDR1 is ENHRY and CDR2 is SYGVKD in the germline V gene. CDR3 in amino acids: CAISASEDEQFF. CDR3 DNA sequence: TGTGCCATCAGTGCGTCCGAGGATGAGCAGTTCTTC.

The chain joins TRBV11-2 to TRBJ1-2; TRBD1 matches at 11 bases. The V gene end was trimmed by 4 bases and the J gene end by 8 bases; junction bases not matched to a gene: 9. This CDR3 comprises 15 residues. Germline V CDR1 and CDR2: SGHAT, FQNNGV. The CDR3 region is CASSSGTGGARGYTF. The CDR3 coding sequence is TGTGCCAGCAGCTCCGGGACAGGGGGTGCTCGGGGCTACACCTTC.

This chain uses TRBV7-9 with TRBJ2-1, with TRBD2 identical over 10 bases. V lost 5 bases, J lost 8 bases, and 15 bases stayed unmatched. The CDR3 sequence is 17 residues long. CDR1 is SEHNR and CDR2 is FQNEAQ in the germline V gene (reference sequence). DNA of the CDR3: TGTGCCAGCAGCCGTCGGGCTAGCGGGAGTCGGACCGATGAGCAGTTCTTC. Translation: CASSRRASGSRTDEQFF.

This chain joins TRBV11-3 and TRBJ2-1; weak D call: TRBD2 (8 bases). The V end was cut by 5 bases, the J end by 8 bases, with 19 bases between. CDR1 and CDR2 from the germline V gene are SGHNT and YENEEA. The CDR3 loop spans 15 amino acids. CDR3 DNA: TGTGCCAGCAGCCTGGGACAGACCGGGGGGGATGAGCAGTTCTTC. Translating it yields CASSLGQTGGDEQFF.

The chain links TRBV7-3 to TRBJ2-7, with TRBD2 matching 8 bases. Germline CDR1 SGHTA, CDR2 FQGTGA. This CDR3 comprises 13 residues. V lost 2 bases to trimming and J lost 5 bases; unmatched junction nucleotides: 2. The CDR3 DNA is TGTGCCAGCAGCTTAGCTAGCGGGCACGAGCAGTACTTC. Encoded protein: CASSLASGHEQYF.

This chain connects TRBV19 to TRBJ1-1, with TRBD1 matching over 7 bases. This CDR3 contains 18 residues. The germline gives CDR1 LNHDA, CDR2 SQIVND (reference sequence). V trimming: 7 bases; J trimming: 6 bases; junction bases outside the gene matches: 23. CDR3 in DNA: TGTGCCAGTACCCGAAGACCGGGACAGCCTGGGGGTATATCTGAAGCTTTCTTT. It specifies CASTRRPGQPGGISEAFF.